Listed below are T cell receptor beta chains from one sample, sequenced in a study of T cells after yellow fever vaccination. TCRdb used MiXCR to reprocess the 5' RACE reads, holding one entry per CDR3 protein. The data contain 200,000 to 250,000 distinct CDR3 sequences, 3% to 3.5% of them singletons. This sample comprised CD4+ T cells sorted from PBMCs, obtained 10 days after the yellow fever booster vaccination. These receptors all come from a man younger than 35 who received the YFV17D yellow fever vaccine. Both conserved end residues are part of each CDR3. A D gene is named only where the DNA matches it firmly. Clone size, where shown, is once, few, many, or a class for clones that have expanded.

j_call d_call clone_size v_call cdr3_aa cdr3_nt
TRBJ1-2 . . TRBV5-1 CASSRTGMDGYTF TGCGCCAGCTCAAGAACAGGGATGGATGGCTACACCTTC
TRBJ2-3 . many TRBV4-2 CASSQETTYTDTQYF TGTGCCAGCAGCCAAGAGACGACCTACACAGATACGCAGTATTTT
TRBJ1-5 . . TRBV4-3 CASSQDLGPRPQHF TGCGCCAGCAGCCAAGATTTGGGGCCTCGGCCCCAGCATTTT
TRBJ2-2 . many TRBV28 CASSFGLSMGTGELFF TGTGCCAGCAGTTTTGGACTCTCAATGGGGACCGGGGAGCTGTTTTTT
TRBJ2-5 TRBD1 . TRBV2 CASNWDRVQETQYF TGTGCCAGCAACTGGGACAGGGTCCAAGAGACCCAGTACTTC
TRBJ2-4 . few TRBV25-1 CASSEWKPAGTKNIQYF TGTGCCAGCAGTGAATGGAAGCCGGCGGGGACCAAAAACATTCAGTACTTC
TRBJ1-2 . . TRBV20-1 CSARIPGPHGYTF TGCAGTGCTAGAATTCCGGGACCCCATGGCTACACCTTC
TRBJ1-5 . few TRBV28 CASTSEGTGNQPQHF TGTGCCAGCACCAGCGAGGGAACCGGCAATCAGCCCCAGCATTTT
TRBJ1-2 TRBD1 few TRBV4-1 CASSLQGQGNYGYTF TGCGCCAGCAGCCTACAGGGACAGGGCAACTATGGCTACACCTTC
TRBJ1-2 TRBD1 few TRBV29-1 CSVGQGGTNYGYTF TGCAGCGTGGGACAGGGCGGAACTAACTATGGCTACACCTTC
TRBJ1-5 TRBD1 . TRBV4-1 CASTPGQRFNQPQHF TGCGCCAGCACCCCGGGACAGAGATTCAATCAGCCCCAGCATTTT
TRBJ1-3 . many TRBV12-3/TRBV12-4 CASSPGTGFFTIYF TGTGCCAGCAGTCCCGGGACCGGGTTTTTCACCATATATTTT
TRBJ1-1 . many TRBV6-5 CASSYSRLGTEAFF TGTGCCAGCAGTTATAGCAGGCTCGGCACTGAAGCTTTCTTT
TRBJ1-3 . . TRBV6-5 CASSLLGRASGNTIYF TGTGCCAGCAGTCTCCTCGGACGGGCCTCTGGAAACACCATATATTTT
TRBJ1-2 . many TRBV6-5 CASRTPGGDDGYTF TGTGCCAGCAGAACACCGGGGGGCGACGATGGCTACACCTTC
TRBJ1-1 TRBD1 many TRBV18 CASSPSPGQGKGGNTEAFF TGTGCCAGCTCACCTTCCCCGGGACAGGGGAAGGGTGGAAACACTGAAGCTTTCTTT
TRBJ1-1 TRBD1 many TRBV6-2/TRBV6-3 CASRSYRGLAFF TGTGCCAGCAGAAGCTACAGGGGGCTGGCTTTCTTT
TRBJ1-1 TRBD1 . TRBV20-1 CSAVEGAGDTEAFF TGCAGTGCCGTAGAGGGGGCCGGGGACACTGAAGCTTTCTTT
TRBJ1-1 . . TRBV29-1 CSVEESGSGMNTEAFF TGCAGCGTTGAAGAATCGGGGTCTGGGATGAACACTGAAGCTTTCTTT
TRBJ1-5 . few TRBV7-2 CASSLDFNQPQHF TGTGCCAGCAGCCTAGATTTCAATCAGCCCCAGCATTTT
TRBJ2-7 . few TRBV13 CASSLTLGNSPSSEQYF TGTGCCAGCAGCTTGACCCTCGGGAACTCCCCATCGAGTGAGCAGTACTTC
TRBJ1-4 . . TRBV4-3 CASSQDKMNEKLFF TGCGCCAGCAGCCAAGATAAAATGAATGAAAAACTGTTTTTT
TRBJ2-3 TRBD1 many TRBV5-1 CASSRRGQGVRDTQYF TGCGCCAGCAGCCGGAGGGGACAGGGGGTTCGAGATACGCAGTATTTT
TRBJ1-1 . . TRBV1 CTSSQWGYNYRGLSEAFF TGCACCAGCAGCCAATGGGGATATAATTATCGGGGGCTCAGTGAAGCTTTCTTT
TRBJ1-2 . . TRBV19 CASSTVGKAYGYTF TGTGCCAGTAGTACCGTCGGGAAAGCCTATGGCTACACCTTC
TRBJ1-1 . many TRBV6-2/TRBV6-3 CASSYFLTGRYVTEAFF TGTGCCAGCAGTTACTTCCTAACAGGTAGATACGTCACTGAAGCTTTCTTT
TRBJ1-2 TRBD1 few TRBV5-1 CASSLGETGNYGYTF TGCGCCAGCAGCTTGGGAGAGACAGGGAACTATGGCTACACCTTC
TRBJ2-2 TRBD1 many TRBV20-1 CSARAGGSGTGELFF TGCAGTGCTAGAGCAGGGGGCTCTGGCACCGGGGAGCTGTTTTTT